The subject of this entry is one T cell receptor (beta chain). This record belongs to a study of identical twins. TCRdb re-derived calls from the 5' RACE reads in MiXCR, one entry per CDR3 protein. The table includes about 690,000 distinct CDR3 sequences, roughly 6% detected once. The ends were cut back, 6 bases at V and 2 bases at J, with 19 bases in the middle. CDR3 length: 15 amino acids. The germline gives CDR1 DFQATT, CDR2 SNEGSKA (reference sequence). The chain has TRBV20-1 and TRBJ2-5; the D call may be TRBD1 or TRBD2 (5 bases each). The specimen was naive T cells sorted from blood. The receptor was derived from a young man in good health. The CDR3 reads CSAGTGTPGQETQYF. As DNA, the CDR3 is TGCAGTGCCGGGACCGGGACGCCCGGACAAGAGACCCAGTACTTC.